This passage covers 31 T cell receptor beta chains from one sample sequenced in a study of long-term antiretroviral therapy in people with HIV. The assay used was immunoSEQ (version v3.0), run at survey level. Data came from immunoSEQ multiplex PCR; TCRdb stores just in-frame clones and leaves some out. The data show about 23,000 clones, over 75% seen once. Sequenced here: unsorted PBMCs, sampled 0.6 years after starting antiretroviral therapy. The receptor source for this set is a man aged 55 to 70 with HIV.

The chain employs TRBV29-1 and TRBJ2-3; D unclear. The V end was cut by 5 bases, the J end by 7 bases, with 10 bases between. The CDR3 consists of 11 residues. The germline gives CDR1 SQVTM, CDR2 ANQGSEA. Written as DNA, the CDR3 is TGCAGCGTTCGTCAAAGCTATACGCAGTATTTT. Translating gives CSVRQSYTQYF.

The CDR3: CASSYMAGLGTDTQYF. The CDR3 bases are TGTGCCAGCAGCTACATGGCGGGACTTGGCACAGATACGCAGTATTTT. The J gene is TRBJ2-3, the V gene TRBV7-9; perhaps TRBD2 as D (6 bases). V lost 4 bases and J 1 base, leaving 15 bases between the germline ends. Germline lookup yields CDR1 SEHNR and CDR2 FQNEAQ (reference sequence). The length of the CDR3 is 16 residues.

The CDR3 spells CASSLDTPNTGELFF. CDR3 sequence (DNA): TGCGCCAGTTCTCTGGACACCCCGAACACCGGGGAGCTGTTTTTT. The chain joins TRBV5-1 to TRBJ2-2, with D maybe TRBD1 (5 bases). From germline, CDR1 is SGHRS and CDR2 YFSETQ. V was cut by 8 bases and J by 0 bases, with 14 bases left in between. There are 15 residues in the CDR3.

The rearrangement joins TRBV10-2 to TRBJ1-3; D possibly corresponds to TRBD1 (6 bases). CDR1 WSHSY and CDR2 SAAADI come from the germline V gene. This CDR3 comprises 15 residues. The germline V and J ends were trimmed by 6 bases and 0 bases, with 12 bases remaining between them. The CDR3 DNA sequence: TGCGCCAGCAGGGGGGACACTCCCTCTGGAAACACCATATATTTT. This gives the protein CASRGDTPSGNTIYF.

The V and J genes are TRBV9 and TRBJ2-2; D unclear. This CDR3 has 13 residues. Germline loops: CDR1 SGDLS, CDR2 YYNGEE. Trimming took off 0 bases at V and 7 bases at J, with 7 bases between the two ends. CDR3 sequence: CASSVVPDGELFF. The CDR3 region has the DNA TGTGCCAGCAGCGTAGTTCCGGACGGGGAGCTGTTTTTT.

CDR3 sequence (DNA): TGTGCCACCAGCAGGGGGACAGACTTCTCTGGGGCCAACGTCCTGACTTTC. Translation gives CATSRGTDFSGANVLTF. The chain is built from TRBV15 and TRBJ2-6, with TRBD1 matching 7 bases. With V trimmed by 3 bases and J by 0 bases, 5 bases remained unmatched. From germline, CDR1 is LNHNV and CDR2 YYDKDF (reference sequence). The CDR3 is 17 amino acids.

The CDR3 DNA follows: TGTGCCAGCACCCATAGCGGCAGGAGGGACACCGGGGAGCTGTTTTTT. Translated: CASTHSGRRDTGELFF. V and J are TRBV5-6 and TRBJ2-2; TRBD2 is a possible D gene (6 bases). The ends were cut back, 6 bases at V and 3 bases at J, with 18 bases in the middle. Germline V gene data show CDR1 as SGHDT and CDR2 as YYEEEE. The CDR3 covers 16 residues.

The chain uses TRBV11-2 and TRBJ2-7, with 11 bases that match TRBD2. There are 15 residues in the CDR3. The J segment lost 3 bases and the V segment lost 3 bases, leaving 4 bases of the junction unmatched. The germline CDR1 and CDR2 sequences are SGHAT and FQNNGV. The CDR3 loop reads CASSFPTSGNYEQYF. The CDR3 coding sequence is TGTGCCAGCAGCTTTCCGACTAGCGGGAACTACGAGCAGTACTTC.

The chain uses TRBV9 and TRBJ2-5; 10 bases match TRBD2. The germline V gene encodes CDR1 SGDLS and CDR2 YYNGEE. The length of the CDR3 is 14 residues. V dropped 5 bases and J dropped 5; count of bases not matched to a gene: 6. CDR3 nucleotides: TGTGCCAGCAGGCCTTCGACTAGCGGGGAGACCCAGTACTTC. Translation: CASRPSTSGETQYF.

The genes are TRBV27 and TRBJ1-5; 11 nucleotides align to TRBD1. The CDR3 consists of 15 residues. Germline CDR1 reads MNHEY; CDR2 reads SMNVEV (reference sequence). After removal of 6 bases from V and 6 bases from J, the junction contained 7 bases not matched to a gene. The CDR3 nucleotides read TGTGCCAGCAGCTCGGGACAGGGGGTTGGTCAGCCCCAGCATTTT. It yields the protein CASSSGQGVGQPQHF.

This chain connects TRBV6-6 to TRBJ1-2; D ambiguous. Germline V gives CDR1 MNHNY, CDR2 SVGAGI (reference sequence). V was shortened by 2 bases and J by 5 bases, with 9 bases between the two germline ends. CDR3 length: 13 residues. Here the CDR3 reads CASSYRVAYGYTF. The CDR3 bases are TGTGCCAGCAGTTACCGGGTAGCGTATGGCTACACCTTC.

The chain employs TRBV7-2 and TRBJ1-5; D might be TRBD1 (6 bases). Trimming took 4 bases from V and 2 from J, leaving 9 bases between them. The CDR3 consists of 14 residues. The germline CDR1 and CDR2 sequences are SGHTA and FQGNSA. CDR3 in amino acids: CASSYREGNQPQHF. The DNA for the CDR3 is TGTGCCAGCAGCTACAGGGAGGGCAATCAGCCCCAGCATTTT.

There are a few counts of this clone. The chain carries TRBV7-2 and TRBJ2-1; 8 nucleotides agree with TRBD1. This CDR3 has 15 amino acids. Germline trimming cut 7 bases from V and 9 bases from J; bases unmatched to any gene: 14. The germline V gene has CDR1 SGHTA and CDR2 FQGNSA. The CDR3 region is CASTPARDRLLEQFF. The CDR3 DNA reads TGTGCCAGCACCCCAGCCCGGGACAGGCTCCTTGAGCAGTTCTTC.

This clone was counted a few times. V is TRBV19 and J is TRBJ1-2; D is perhaps TRBD1 (5 bases). The CDR3 spans 12 residues. CDR1 is LNHDA and CDR2 is SQIVND in the germline V gene (reference sequence). The V gene lost 7 bases and the J gene lost 4 bases, with 10 bases spanning the gap. CDR3 sequence: CASMTDFYGYTF. CDR3 nucleotide sequence: TGTGCCAGTATGACAGACTTCTATGGCTACACCTTC.

The rearrangement uses TRBV2 and TRBJ2-7, with a possible D match to TRBD2 (6 bases). The V and J ends lost 8 bases and 0 bases respectively, with 14 bases between them. This CDR3 has 14 amino acids. The V gene's germline CDR1 is SNHLY and CDR2 FYNNEI. The CDR3 reads CASVTQDYSYEQYF. The CDR3 nucleotides read TGTGCCAGCGTAACGCAGGACTACTCCTACGAGCAGTACTTC.

This chain uses TRBV5-1 with TRBJ1-2; weak D call: TRBD1 (6 bases). Germline V gene lookup returns CDR1 SGHRS and CDR2 YFSETQ. This CDR3 comprises 16 residues. Trimming left V 2 bases short and J 0 bases short, with 14 bases between. The CDR3 sequence is CASSLIWTVPNYGYTF. CDR3 nucleotides: TGCGCCAGCAGCTTAATTTGGACAGTTCCTAACTATGGCTACACCTTC. Full variable domain (rest looked up from reference TRBV5-1 and TRBJ1-2): KAGVTQTPRYLIKTRGQQVTLSCSPISGHRSVSWYQQTPGQGLQFLFEYFSETQRNKGNFPGRFSGRQFSNSRSEMNVSTLELGDSALYLCASSLIWTVPNYGYTFGSGTRLTVV.

The chain recombines TRBV27 with TRBJ2-5, with 7 positions matching TRBD1. Trimming at V came to 6 bases and at J to 2 bases, leaving 9 bases not matched to a gene. The length of the CDR3 is 15 residues. Germline CDR1 reads MNHEY; CDR2 reads SMNVEV (reference sequence). The CDR3, as DNA: TGTGCCAGCAGGTCGGGACAGCTGCCACAAGAGACCCAGTACTTC. This encodes CASRSGQLPQETQYF.

The V gene is TRBV19, the J gene TRBJ1-2; 11 nucleotides align to TRBD1. V trimming: 3 bases; J trimming: 5 bases; junction bases outside the gene matches: 8. The germline V gene has CDR1 LNHDA and CDR2 SQIVND (reference sequence). This CDR3 spans 16 amino acids. CDR3 sequence: CASSIGQGANPYGYTF. Here the CDR3 DNA reads TGTGCCAGTAGTATTGGACAGGGGGCGAACCCATATGGCTACACCTTC.

The chain combines TRBV18 with TRBJ1-4; 12 nucleotides agree with TRBD1. The CDR3 spans 17 residues. J lost 7 bases, V lost 3 bases, and 9 bases had no gene match. Germline V gives CDR1 KGHSH, CDR2 LQKENI. In nucleotides, the CDR3 is TGTGCCAGCTCACCGCCGGGACAGGGGGCGATAAGTGAAAAACTGTTTTTT. This codes for CASSPPGQGAISEKLFF.

CDR3 sequence reads: CASSWGTQNTGELFF. Written as DNA, the CDR3 is TGCGCCAGCAGCTGGGGGACGCAGAACACCGGGGAGCTGTTTTTT. The rearrangement links TRBV5-1 to TRBJ2-2; D might be TRBD1 or TRBD2, each matching 5 bases. CDR3 length: 15 residues. Per germline, CDR1 SGHRS and CDR2 YFSETQ. Deletions cut 3 bases from V and 1 base from J, with 10 bases between.

In DNA, the CDR3 is TGTGCCAGTAGTATAAGAACTCGAGCGGGAGGCCCAGATACGCAGTATTTT. It specifies CASSIRTRAGGPDTQYF. The chain couples TRBV19 to TRBJ2-3, with 9 bases matching TRBD2. The CDR3 totals 17 residues. Germline V CDR1 and CDR2: LNHDA, SQIVND (reference sequence). With V trimmed by 2 bases and J by 4 bases, 10 bases remained unmatched.

This clone occurred once. This chain uses TRBV7-8 with TRBJ1-1, with D possibly being TRBD1 (5 bases). The V gene lost 5 bases and the J gene lost 4 bases, with 14 bases spanning the gap. The germline V gene encodes CDR1 SGHVS and CDR2 FQNEAQ. CDR3 size: 14 residues. Here the CDR3 reads CASSRDSPLTEAFF. CDR3 DNA: TGTGCCAGCAGCCGGGACTCTCCGCTCACTGAAGCTTTCTTT.

The chain carries TRBV28 and TRBJ1-1; D might be TRBD1 (5 bases). Germline values: CDR1 MDHEN, CDR2 SYDVKM. The CDR3 spans 16 residues. Trimming took off 3 bases at V and 0 bases at J, with 14 bases between the two ends. CDR3 DNA: TGTGCCAGCAGTTTGTTTGGGGGATCGTTGAACACTGAAGCTTTCTTT. Translation gives CASSLFGGSLNTEAFF.

This chain connects TRBV6-6 to TRBJ1-1; 7 bases agree with TRBD1. CDR1 MNHNY and CDR2 SVGAGI come from the germline V gene (reference sequence). Trimming at V came to 2 bases and at J to 0 bases, leaving 3 bases not matched to a gene. The CDR3 covers 15 residues. The CDR3 spells CASSYRQGMNTEAFF. The CDR3 DNA is TGTGCCAGCAGTTACAGACAGGGAATGAACACTGAAGCTTTCTTT.

This clone was counted between two and nine times. CDR3 residues: CAWSGADYGYTF. DNA of the CDR3: TGTGCCTGGAGTGGTGCAGATTATGGCTACACCTTC. The gene calls are TRBV30 and TRBJ1-2; D ambiguous. The germline V gene has CDR1 GTSNPN and CDR2 SVGIG (reference sequence). This CDR3 contains 12 residues. V was shortened by 1 base and J by 5 bases, with 8 bases between the two germline ends. Variable domain in full (rest from reference TRBV30 and TRBJ1-2): SQTIHQWPATLVQPVGSPLSLECTVEGTSNPNLYWYRQAAGRGLQLLFYSVGIGQISSEVPQNLSASRPQDRQFILSSKKLLLSDSGFYLCAWSGADYGYTFGSGTRLTVV.

The chain joins TRBV9 to TRBJ2-2, with a weak D call TRBD1 (8 bases). Per the germline V gene, CDR1 is SGDLS and CDR2 is YYNGEE. V shed 0 bases and J shed 4 bases, with 25 bases lying between them. The CDR3 loop spans 20 amino acids. The CDR3, as DNA: TGTGCCAGCAGCGTAGGGGGGGGACGGCAGGGGGCGCGGGCCACCGGGGAGCTGTTTTTT. The encoded protein is CASSVGGGRQGARATGELFF.

The chain carries TRBV4-3 and TRBJ2-3, with no clear D. Trimming shortened V by 0 bases and J by 3 bases, and 7 bases separated the two germline ends. There are 14 residues in the CDR3. CDR1 LGHNA and CDR2 YSLEER come from the germline V gene. In DNA, the CDR3 is TGCGCCAGCAGCCAAGAACGGCTAACAGATACGCAGTATTTT. This translates into CASSQERLTDTQYF.

V usage is TRBV28 and J usage is TRBJ1-5; TRBD1 might be the D (5 bases). CDR1 is MDHEN and CDR2 is SYDVKM in the germline V gene. V shed 6 bases and J shed 0 bases, with 15 bases lying between them. CDR3 length: 16 residues. This CDR3 is CASSPIGGDSNQPQHF. The CDR3 nucleotides are TGTGCCAGCAGCCCCATCGGAGGGGATAGCAATCAGCCCCAGCATTTT.

The CDR3 DNA is TGTGCCAGCAGCCGAGACTATCAGCCCCAGCATTTT. Encoded protein: CASSRDYQPQHF. The chain is built from TRBV2 and TRBJ1-5; D ambiguous. The CDR3 runs to 12 residues. Per germline, CDR1 SNHLY and CDR2 FYNNEI. The ends were cut back, 6 bases at V and 5 bases at J, with 8 bases in the middle.

The gene calls are TRBV7-9 and TRBJ2-7; TRBD2 matches at 10 bases. Trimming at V came to 5 bases and at J to 4 bases, leaving 11 bases not matched to a gene. The CDR3 totals 16 residues. Germline V gene sequence: CDR1 SEHNR, CDR2 FQNEAQ (reference sequence). CDR3 nucleotide sequence: TGTGCCAGCAGCGTAGGATCCGGGACTAGCGTTTACGAGCAGTACTTC. Translation gives CASSVGSGTSVYEQYF.

This clone occurred a few times. CDR3 loop: CASSLGIAEGYEQYF. The CDR3 DNA reads as TGTGCCAGCAGCTTAGGTATAGCAGAAGGCTACGAGCAGTACTTC. This chain links TRBV7-6 with TRBJ2-7; D not certain. V was shortened by 1 base and J by 3 bases, with 13 bases between the two germline ends. Per the germline V gene, CDR1 is SGHVS and CDR2 is FNYEAQ. CDR3 length: 15 residues.